This T cell receptor beta chain was retrieved from a study of shared clonotypes between healthy human individuals. With regard to this clone: As yet, its antigen is unknown. Additional DNA sequences in this sample encode the identical CDR3.

The germline CDR1 and CDR2 sequences are SGHAT and FQNNGV. Unmatched junction bases numbered 3, after V lost 5 bases and J lost 3 bases. The CDR3 has 13 residues. Study-level results: Of the naive CD4 clonotypes, roughly 5% were shared across a handful of donors.

Each replicate PCR on the sorted subsets used about 0.2 ug DNA (around 30,000 T cell genomes). The table came from immunoSEQ multiplex PCR; TCRdb's copy has only in-frame clones and leaves some out. The sample yields millions of clones, more than 80% seen once. This rearrangement joins TRBV11-2 to TRBJ1-2; 7 bases align to TRBD1. Input material: naive CD4+ T cells sorted from blood. The subset denotes: CD45RA+ positively selected. The source of this sequence is a young man in good health. The CDR3 sequence: CASSPTGDYGYTF. Here the CDR3 DNA reads TGTGCCAGCAGCCCAACAGGGGACTATGGCTACACCTTC. The variable domain in full, completed from reference TRBV11-2 and TRBJ1-2, reads EAGVAQSPRYKIIEKRQSVAFWCNPISGHATLYWYQQILGQGPKLLIQFQNNGVVDDSQLPKDRFSAERLKGVDSTLKIQPAKLEDSAVYLCASSPTGDYGYTFGSGTRLTVV.